A single T cell receptor beta chain is shown here with its context. Enrollees, roughly 18 to 95 years old, lived in some 24 US areas. This sample is part of a study of blood T cell repertoires in COVID-19. As for the study in general: Samples taken during acute and convalescent COVID-19 were collected in the United States, Italy and Spain.

In the original processing: By means of reference gene primer amplification, nucleated cell counts were estimated. Sequencing was performed with immunoSEQ multiplex PCR; in TCRdb, only in-frame clones are kept and a portion is missing. The DNA was the basis for D and trimming; V, J and clone size are from that table. The table includes around 500,000 clones, more than 75% detected once. CDR1 and CDR2 from the germline V gene are LNHDA and SQIVND (reference sequence). With V trimmed by 7 bases and J by 6 bases, 11 bases remained unmatched. CDR3 length equals 15 residues. The sequencing input was PBMCs or T cells enriched from blood (not recorded which). J is TRBJ1-5 and V is TRBV19, with 8 positions matching TRBD1. This sequence was found in a woman in her thirties or forties who had recovered from COVID-19. The CDR3 DNA reads as TGTGCCAGTATAAAAGCGACAGGGGTCCCTCAGCCCCAGCATTTT. As protein: CASIKATGVPQPQHF.